These T cell receptor beta chains were read from a single sample in a study of cytomegalovirus exposure and HLA in healthy donors. Data came from immunoSEQ multiplex PCR; TCRdb stores just in-frame clones and leaves some out. The table lists about 160,000 clones, less than 85% of them singletons. The specimen was PBMCs. The source of these receptors is a man aged 35 to 55 in good health and CMV-seronegative. Each CDR3 is given with its conserved first and last residue. Each record gives: D gene, J gene, V gene, clone size, CDR3 DNA, CDR3 protein. The D gene is left open where the match is weak. The size entry is marked missing in some rows and otherwise reads once, few, many or a size class.

-,TRBJ2-6,TRBV5-1,once,TGCGCCAGCAGCTTGGTATCTGGGGCCAACGTCCTGACTTTC,CASSLVSGANVLTF
TRBD2,TRBJ2-2,TRBV6-5,-,TGTGCCAGCAGTCCCCAGCGGGGAGGGACCGGGGAGCTGTTTTTT,CASSPQRGGTGELFF
-,TRBJ2-1,TRBV27,-,TGTGCCAGCGCAAGTCGTGTCCCGGAACAGGTTATCAATGAGCAGTTCTTC,CASASRVPEQVINEQFF
-,TRBJ1-2,TRBV5-4,-,TGTGCCAGCAGCTTGGACAGAAGCTATGGCTACACCTTC,CASSLDRSYGYTF
TRBD2,TRBJ2-3,TRBV2,-,TGTGCCAGCAAAGCCGATAGCGGGGCCCAGGGAGATACGCAGTATTTT,CASKADSGAQGDTQYF
TRBD1,TRBJ1-1,TRBV5-6,once,TGTGCCAGCAGCGCTCGGGACAGGTTGAACACTGAAGCTTTCTTT,CASSARDRLNTEAFF
TRBD1,TRBJ1-6,TRBV5-5,-,TGTGCCAGCACCCGGACAGGGGAAGGTTCACCCCTCCACTTT,CASTRTGEGSPLHF
-,TRBJ1-2,TRBV7-9,-,TGTGCCAGCAGCTTACGTGGTAACGTTTTCGGAGGTGGCTACACCTTC,CASSLRGNVFGGGYTF
-,TRBJ1-1,TRBV11-2,-,TGTGCCAGCAGCTTAGGAATAGGACAAAAGACTGAAGCTTTCTTT,CASSLGIGQKTEAFF
-,TRBJ1-5,TRBV4-3,-,TGCGCCAGCAGCCAAGAGGAGGGGAATCAGCCCCAGCATTTT,CASSQEEGNQPQHF
TRBD1,TRBJ2-7,TRBV15,-,TGTGCCACCAGCAGAGAAGGGACAGGTCGAGAGCAGTACTTC,CATSREGTGREQYF
TRBD1,TRBJ1-6,TRBV6-5,-,TGTGCCAGCAGTTACTCGGGACAGGCTAGTAGATCACCCCTCCACTTT,CASSYSGQASRSPLHF
TRBD1,TRBJ1-3,TRBV19,-,TGTGCCAGCTGGGACAGGGTCAACACCATATATTTT,CASWDRVNTIYF
TRBD1,TRBJ1-6,TRBV9,-,TGTGCCAGCAGCGTAGGAGACAGGGGCTATTCACCCCTCCACTTT,CASSVGDRGYSPLHF
-,TRBJ2-3,TRBV7-6,once,TGTGCCAGCAGCTTACGTGCGGCACGGGGATTAAGCACAGATACGCAGTATTTT,CASSLRAARGLSTDTQYF
TRBD1,TRBJ2-7,TRBV28,-,TGTGCCAGCAGTTTAGGGGGGACAGGGTACGAGCAGTACTTC,CASSLGGTGYEQYF
TRBD2,TRBJ2-6,TRBV10-3,-,TGTGCCATCAGTGAGGAAACTAGCGGGGGTGGGGCCAACGTCCTGACTTTC,CAISEETSGGGANVLTF
-,TRBJ1-1,TRBV4-1,few,TGCGCCAGCAGCCGGCCAGGAGGGCCCAACACTGAAGCTTTCTTT,CASSRPGGPNTEAFF
-,TRBJ2-7,TRBV6-1,-,TGTGCCAGCGGGCAGGGTTTCTCCTACGAGCAGTACTTC,CASGQGFSYEQYF
-,TRBJ1-5,TRBV19,few,TGTGCCAGTAGTATCGGCGGGTATAGCAATCAGCCCCAGCATTTT,CASSIGGYSNQPQHF
TRBD2,TRBJ2-3,TRBV7-8,-,TGTGCCAGCAGCTTAGAATCGCGCGGGAGGGACACAGATACGCAGTATTTT,CASSLESRGRDTDTQYF
-,TRBJ1-2,TRBV7-6,once,TGTGCCAGCAGCTTGCGACAGAACTATGGCTACACCTTC,CASSLRQNYGYTF
-,TRBJ2-5,TRBV5-4,-,TGTGCCAGCAGCTTGGGAGGGCCGGACGAGGGGACCCAGTACTTC,CASSLGGPDEGTQYF
TRBD1,TRBJ1-2,TRBV7-2,-,TGTGCCAGCAGCTTAGTTAGGGACAGGCCTTATGGCTACACCTTC,CASSLVRDRPYGYTF
TRBD2,TRBJ2-7,TRBV6-1,-,TGTGCCAGCAGTGAGGGAGGGTTTGGCTCCTACGAGCAGTACTTC,CASSEGGFGSYEQYF
-,TRBJ1-1,TRBV7-9,-,TGTGCCAGCAGCTTTGATCCGAAAGCGGCTGAAGCTTTCTTT,CASSFDPKAAEAFF
-,TRBJ2-2,TRBV7-9,-,TGTGCCAGCAGCCCTACGAGAGCCGGGTCGACCGGGGAGCTGTTTTTT,CASSPTRAGSTGELFF
-,TRBJ2-1,TRBV19,few,TGTGCCAGTAGCCAGGACGGGAGCTCCTACAATGAGCAGTTCTTC,CASSQDGSSYNEQFF
TRBD1,TRBJ1-2,TRBV27,-,TGTGCCAGCTGGGGGACAGGGGGGGACTCGCGGCGGGGCTACACCTTC,CASWGTGGDSRRGYTF
TRBD1,TRBJ2-1,TRBV6-1,-,TGTGCCAGCAGGGAACAGAATCCGGGACAGAACTACAATGAGCAGTTCTTC,CASREQNPGQNYNEQFF
TRBD2,TRBJ2-3,TRBV9,-,TGTGCCAGCAGCGTATTGGGACTAGCGGGGGGGCCGGGCACAGATACGCAGTATTTT,CASSVLGLAGGPGTDTQYF
-,TRBJ2-1,TRBV7-9,-,TGTGCCAGCAGCGCCCGACTAGTTTACAATGAGCAGTTCTTC,CASSARLVYNEQFF
TRBD2,TRBJ2-3,TRBV5-4,-,TGTGCCAGCAGCTTGCGGCAGGGAGGGGCCACAGATACGCAGTATTTT,CASSLRQGGATDTQYF
-,TRBJ1-2,TRBV9,-,TGTGCCAGCAGCGTTTTATCCGCTAACTATGGCTACACCTTC,CASSVLSANYGYTF
-,TRBJ1-1,TRBV6-5,-,TGTGCCAGCACTCAAGAGGCAGGGGCTGGTACTGAAGCTTTCTTT,CASTQEAGAGTEAFF
TRBD1,TRBJ1-1,TRBV19,-,TGTGCCAGTAGTACATGGGGCACAGGGGAGGCAGTGAACACTGAAGCTTTCTTT,CASSTWGTGEAVNTEAFF
-,TRBJ2-2,TRBV5-6,few,TGTGCCAGCAGCTTGGCGTACAGCCAGAACACCGGGGAGCTGTTTTTT,CASSLAYSQNTGELFF
TRBD2,TRBJ2-5,TRBV9,-,TGTGCCAGCAGCGTCCCTACTAGCGGGGGGGCCTCAGAGACCCAGTACTTC,CASSVPTSGGASETQYF
-,TRBJ1-5,TRBV30,-,TGTGCCTGGGGGGGGCAGCCCCAGCATTTT,CAWGGQPQHF
TRBD1,TRBJ2-7,TRBV7-9,-,TGTGCCAGCAGCGGGGACAGGGAGGAGTACGAGCAGTACTTC,CASSGDREEYEQYF
TRBD1,TRBJ1-2,TRBV28,-,TGTGCCAGCAGTGTGACAGGGCGAGGCTACACCTTC,CASSVTGRGYTF
-,TRBJ2-7,TRBV7-6,once,TGTGCCAGCAGCTTCCGGGACAAACTTTCCTACGAGCAGTACTTC,CASSFRDKLSYEQYF
-,TRBJ2-1,TRBV6-1,once,TGTGCCAGCAGTGTTTTTAGGGACACCAGCTCCTACAATGAGCAGTTCTTC,CASSVFRDTSSYNEQFF
TRBD1,TRBJ1-6,TRBV30,-,TGTGCCTGGAGTGCTGGGACAGGACCTAATAATTCACCCCTCCACTTT,CAWSAGTGPNNSPLHF
TRBD1,TRBJ1-2,TRBV30,-,TGTGCCCGCCACAGGGGGCATGGCTACACCTTC,CARHRGHGYTF
-,TRBJ2-3,TRBV2,-,TGTGCCAGCAGTTGGTCCGGGACTTCGGGTGATACGCAGTATTTT,CASSWSGTSGDTQYF
TRBD1,TRBJ1-6,TRBV27,-,TGTGCCAGCAAGGGCCAGGGGGACTCCTATAATTCACCCCTCCACTTT,CASKGQGDSYNSPLHF
TRBD1,TRBJ1-1,TRBV19,-,TGTGCCAGTGGGGGACAGGCGGTCACTGAAGCTTTCTTT,CASGGQAVTEAFF
-,TRBJ1-6,TRBV5-6,-,TGTGCCAGCAGCTTGGACAGGGAGAATTCACCCCTCCACTTT,CASSLDRENSPLHF
TRBD2,TRBJ2-7,TRBV12-5,-,TGTGCTAGTGGTTGGGGGGTAGCGGGGGGGCCTCGCGAGCAGTACTTC,CASGWGVAGGPREQYF
-,TRBJ2-1,TRBV4-1,-,TGCGCCAGCAGCCAGATGGATATGGGGCTTAGCTCCTACAATGAGCAGTTCTTC,CASSQMDMGLSSYNEQFF
-,TRBJ2-5,TRBV9,-,TGTGCCAGCAGCTCAGGGTTAGAGACCCAGTACTTC,CASSSGLETQYF